This T cell receptor (beta chain) emerged from a study of T-cell memory formation after mild COVID-19. General study points: Clones from the second wave (peaking day 37) had unconfirmed SARS-CoV-2 specificity. Detection of some responders pre-infection suggested pre-existing cross-reactive memory T cells participated.

Trimming at V came to 5 bases and at J to 3 bases, leaving 9 bases not matched to a gene. CDR3 size: 16 residues. Germline V CDR1 and CDR2: SEHNR, FQNEAQ (reference sequence). cDNA libraries for TCR alpha and TCR beta, carrying sample barcodes and UMIs, came from 5'RACE with constant-segment primers. Using its own MiXCR run on the 5' RACE reads, TCRdb lists one record per CDR3 protein. The repertoire holds 250,000 or so distinct CDR3 sequences, with roughly 18% as singletons. This clonotype was found a few times. Its antigen is unknown. The material sequenced was PBMCs or a T cell subset sorted from them (not recorded which). This sequence originates from a man in his late teens or twenties who had mild COVID-19 (a few samples of this study predate the infection). Cell type and time point are not known. V and J are TRBV7-9 and TRBJ2-3, with 9 bases identical to TRBD2. The DNA for the CDR3 is TGTGCCAGCAGCCAGAGGCGGGGGGGCCAAACAGATACGCAGTATTTT. Translation gives CASSQRRGGQTDTQYF.